Shown below are 9 T cell receptor beta chains from a single sample sequenced in a study of blood T cell repertoires in COVID-19. Profiled with immunoSEQ multiplex PCR; TCRdb holds only in-frame clones, not every one. The data show about 250,000 clones, with about 91% seen just once and 1.3% to 1.5% held by the top ten. Source material: peripheral blood. The receptor set was obtained from a man older than 75 with acute or convalescent COVID-19.

The chain combines TRBV7-9 with TRBJ2-7; 8 bases line up with TRBD1. The CDR3 is 14 amino acids. V lost 0 bases and J lost 4; bases outside the gene matches: 2. Germline CDR1 reads SEHNR; CDR2 reads FQNEAQ (reference sequence). The CDR3 region is CASSLAGQAYEQYF. The CDR3 DNA is TGTGCCAGCAGCTTAGCGGGACAGGCTTACGAGCAGTACTTC.

The chain couples TRBV5-4 to TRBJ2-7; 8 bases are a match to TRBD1. The V segment lost 0 bases and the J segment 11 bases; nucleotides outside the gene matches: 7. Germline CDR1 is SGHNT and CDR2 is YYREEE (reference sequence). This CDR3 is 13 amino acids long. CDR3 amino acids: CASSLAGQDAEYF. The CDR3 nucleotides read TGTGCCAGCAGCTTGGCGGGACAGGATGCGGAGTACTTC. The variable domain in full, completed from reference TRBV5-4 and TRBJ2-7, reads ETGVTQSPTHLIKTRGQQVTLRCSSQSGHNTVSWYQQALGQGPQFIFQYYREEENGRGNFPPRFSGLQFPNYSSELNVNALELDDSALYLCASSLAGQDAEYFGPGTRLTVT.

The gene calls are TRBV4-3 and TRBJ1-2; possibly TRBD1 for D (6 bases). Germline lookup yields CDR1 LGHNA and CDR2 YSLEER. The length of the CDR3 is 15 residues. Trimming cost V 0 bases and J 8 bases, with 16 bases left between them. CDR3 region: CASSQDLVQGQGYTF. DNA of the CDR3: TGCGCCAGCAGCCAAGATCTGGTACAGGGCCAAGGCTACACCTTC.

The chain joins TRBV7-2 to TRBJ2-3; the match to TRBD2 covers 9 bases. Germline V gene sequence: CDR1 SGHTA, CDR2 FQGNSA. Unmatched junction bases numbered 7, after V lost 1 base and J lost 2 bases. The CDR3 has 17 residues. In nucleotides, the CDR3 is TGTGCCAGCAGCTTAGAGGCTAGCGGGATACCCACAGATACGCAGTATTTT. Its translation: CASSLEASGIPTDTQYF.

This chain uses TRBV29-1 with TRBJ2-2; D not resolved. V was clipped by 1 base and J by 4 bases, with 4 bases between them. The germline gives CDR1 SQVTM, CDR2 ANQGSEA. The CDR3 is 12 residues long. The CDR3 loop is CSVEAGTGELFF. The CDR3 DNA is TGCAGCGTTGAAGCCGGCACCGGGGAGCTGTTTTTT.

This clone was counted once. The V gene is TRBV6-5, the J gene TRBJ2-2; TRBD2 aligns across 7 bases. The ends lost 6 bases at V and 9 bases at J; junction bases unmatched: 13. CDR3 length equals 15 residues. Germline V lookup: CDR1 MNHEY, CDR2 SVGAGI. In DNA form, the CDR3 reads TGTGCCAGCAGCTCCCCGGGGAGGGCGGGCCGGGAGCTGTTTTTT. It is translated as CASSSPGRAGRELFF.

The J gene is TRBJ2-3, the V gene TRBV7-7; the match to TRBD2 covers 10 bases. Germline V lookup: CDR1 SSHAT, CDR2 FNYEAQ (reference sequence). The CDR3 length is 15 residues. V dropped 3 bases and J dropped 3; count of bases not matched to a gene: 3. The CDR3 reads CASSLGLAKTDTQYF. CDR3 bases: TGTGCCAGCAGCTTGGGACTAGCGAAGACAGATACGCAGTATTTT. The entire variable domain, with the rest obtained from reference TRBV7-7 and TRBJ2-3, is as follows: GAGVSQSPRYKVTKRGQDVTLRCDPISSHATLYWYQQALGQGPEFLTYFNYEAQPDKSGLPSDRFSAERPEGSISTLTIQRTEQRDSAMYRCASSLGLAKTDTQYFGPGTRLTVL.

The genes are TRBV7-9 and TRBJ2-6, with a possible D match to TRBD2 (6 bases). The CDR3 contains 15 residues. Germline V lookup: CDR1 SEHNR, CDR2 FQNEAQ (reference sequence). With 4 bases removed from V and 6 bases from J, the gap between germline ends came to 13 bases. CDR3: CASSYPGTLANVLTF. CDR3 nucleotide sequence: TGTGCCAGCAGCTACCCCGGGACTTTGGCCAACGTCCTGACTTTC.

This chain connects TRBV3-1 (or the pseudogene TRBV3-2) to TRBJ1-1; D is perhaps TRBD1 (6 bases). The germline V gene has CDR1 LGHDT and CDR2 YNNKEL (reference sequence). The CDR3 has 13 residues. Trimming removed 6 bases from V and 4 bases from J, with 12 bases in between. The CDR3 here is CASRQGHATEAFF. The CDR3 DNA is TGTGCCAGCAGACAGGGACATGCCACTGAAGCTTTCTTT.